This is a list of T cell receptor beta chains from one sample in a study of T cell responses to AZD1222 COVID-19 vaccine. Clones were sequenced by immunoSEQ multiplex PCR, and TCRdb holds only the in-frame ones, with some missing. The sample includes about 160,000 clones, 91% of them seen just once. Material: peripheral blood, obtained on day 0 of AZD1222 vaccination. These receptors all stem from an adult in good health. The conserved cysteine and the conserved F or W are not part of the CDR3 here. Expanded clones are given a class, and other clones once, few, many or no size at all.

cdr3_length	clone_size	v_call	j_call	cdr3_aa
9	.	TRBV28	TRBJ1-2	ASSDDRGYT
14	.	TRBV6-2/TRBV6-3	TRBJ1-1	ASSYSEFESSTEAF
11	.	TRBV6-6	TRBJ1-6	ASSGQGGLPLH
11	.	TRBV30	TRBJ1-2	AWSFSRNYGYT
9	.	TRBV28	TRBJ1-2	ASSSRDGYT
11	once	TRBV12-3/TRBV12-4	TRBJ2-7	ASSLPDGYEQY
12	.	TRBV6-5	TRBJ1-6	ASRKGGDRAPLH
12	once	TRBV10-1	TRBJ1-4	ASSAGGPDEKLF
13	few	TRBV30	TRBJ1-1	AWISGTGLFTEAF
13	.	TRBV30	TRBJ1-5	AWSVLGTGNQPQH
12	.	TRBV18	TRBJ2-7	ASSPGLAGGEQY
12	.	TRBV16	TRBJ1-5	ASSPSGANQPQH
14	.	TRBV4-1	TRBJ2-1	ASSQGRVVSGYEQF
13	.	TRBV7-3	TRBJ2-1	ASSSLGGPYNEQF
15	once	TRBV11-2	TRBJ1-2	ASSPFVQAPSGGRYT
10	.	TRBV29-1	TRBJ1-3	SVPGTGNTIY
13	.	TRBV28	TRBJ2-7	ASSFSKGWQHEQY
15	.	TRBV7-6	TRBJ2-3	ASSPATWTDGTDTQY
12	.	TRBV7-9	TRBJ2-7	ASSLQGLDYEQY
9	.	TRBV20-1	TRBJ1-1	SALSVYEAF
14	.	TRBV6-2/TRBV6-3	TRBJ1-1	ASSYSIGTGMTEAF
13	.	TRBV19	TRBJ1-5	ASSIPPGGDQPQH
11	once	TRBV18	TRBJ1-4	ASSQQRPEKLF
12	.	TRBV24-1	TRBJ2-1	ATSVGGPNNEQF
14	.	TRBV7-2	TRBJ1-2	ASSLVEAQGSRGYT
13	.	TRBV7-2	TRBJ1-4	ASSAQGSTNEKLF
15	.	TRBV14	TRBJ1-3	ASRPAGTGGSGNTIY
13	.	TRBV7-9	TRBJ1-1	ASTQDGAGNTEAF